The rows below give T cell receptor beta chains drawn from one sample of a study of shared clonotypes between healthy human individuals. The repertoire was sequenced with immunoSEQ multiplex PCR; TCRdb's copy has only in-frame clones and lacks some. The sample gives some 2.1 million clones, 90% to 95% of which show up once; more than 0.1% is in the top ten. The sequenced material came from naive CD4+ T cells sorted from blood. These receptor sequences come from a man between 18 and 35 years old in good health. Both conserved end residues are part of each CDR3. The D gene is left open where the match is weak. Size tells how often a clone was seen (once, few, many) or the class of an expanded clone, and some rows leave it out.

V: TRBV10-3; size: .; D: .; J: TRBJ2-2; DNA: TGTGCCATCAGTGAGGGGTTCGGCGGGAACACCGGGGAGCTGTTTTTT; CDR3: CAISEGFGGNTGELFF
V: TRBV7-9; size: .; D: .; J: TRBJ1-6; DNA: TGTGCCAGCAGCCGTAGGGCCCTTAGCTCCTATAATTCACCCCTCCACTTT; CDR3: CASSRRALSSYNSPLHF
V: TRBV5-1; size: .; D: TRBD2; J: TRBJ2-3; DNA: TGCGCCAGCAGCTTGGAGAGCGGGGGGGCCCACATGGATACGCAGTATTTT; CDR3: CASSLESGGAHMDTQYF
V: TRBV11-2; size: .; D: TRBD2; J: TRBJ2-7; DNA: TGTGCCAGCAGTTCGGGACTAGCGGGAGTTTACGAGCAGTACTTC; CDR3: CASSSGLAGVYEQYF
V: TRBV4-1; size: once; D: TRBD2; J: TRBJ2-3; DNA: TGCGCCAGCAGCCTTCCCCCGGGACTAGCGGGAGAGGGTGGCACAGATACGCAGTATTTT; CDR3: CASSLPPGLAGEGGTDTQYF
V: TRBV10-3; size: .; D: TRBD2; J: TRBJ2-7; DNA: TGTGCCACCAGCTGGGAGGGCCGCCCCTACGAGCAGTACTTC; CDR3: CATSWEGRPYEQYF
V: TRBV5-1; size: once; D: TRBD2; J: TRBJ2-3; DNA: TGCGCCAGCAGCTTGGGGGTGACTAGCGCGAGATCCACAGATACGCAGTATTTT; CDR3: CASSLGVTSARSTDTQYF
V: TRBV6-1; size: .; D: .; J: TRBJ2-5; DNA: TGTGCCAGCAGGGACCAGGAGTTGGGGACCCAGTACTTC; CDR3: CASRDQELGTQYF
V: TRBV5-1; size: .; D: .; J: TRBJ2-7; DNA: TGCGCCAGCAGCTCAGGAGAACTCGTTTCGGGGTACGAGCAGTACTTC; CDR3: CASSSGELVSGYEQYF
V: TRBV6-6; size: .; D: TRBD1; J: TRBJ2-7; DNA: TGTGCCAGCAGTTGGGGAGACAGGGGGCGGCCCTACGAGCAGTACTTC; CDR3: CASSWGDRGRPYEQYF
V: TRBV5-8; size: .; D: TRBD2; J: TRBJ2-1; DNA: TGTGCCAGCAGCTCCGGGACTAGCCCAAGCTCCTACAATGAGCAGTTCTTC; CDR3: CASSSGTSPSSYNEQFF
V: TRBV19; size: .; D: .; J: TRBJ2-5; DNA: TGTGCCAGTACCCTTTCGGACAGGCGGGGGGAGACCCAGTACTTC; CDR3: CASTLSDRRGETQYF
V: TRBV30; size: once; D: .; J: TRBJ1-5; DNA: TGTGCCTGGAGCGGGGCTAGGGATCAGCCCCAGCATTTT; CDR3: CAWSGARDQPQHF
V: TRBV6-5; size: .; D: TRBD1; J: TRBJ2-7; DNA: TGTGCCAGCAAGGACAGGGGGAGCTCCTACGAGCAGTACTTC; CDR3: CASKDRGSSYEQYF
V: TRBV29-1; size: .; D: .; J: TRBJ1-2; DNA: TGCAGCGTTGGCGGGGTAGGCTACACCTTC; CDR3: CSVGGVGYTF
V: TRBV30; size: .; D: .; J: TRBJ2-7; DNA: TGTGCCTGGAGTGTTGCCGGGCAAGCCTACGAGCAGTACTTC; CDR3: CAWSVAGQAYEQYF
V: TRBV28; size: .; D: .; J: TRBJ2-7; DNA: TGTGCCAGCAGTTTCATACGAGCTACAGGGAATCAGCAGTACTTC; CDR3: CASSFIRATGNQQYF
V: TRBV28; size: .; D: .; J: TRBJ1-6; DNA: TGTGCCAGCAGTTTCGGGGACACTACGGGGAATTCACCCCTCCACTTT; CDR3: CASSFGDTTGNSPLHF
V: TRBV11-2; size: .; D: .; J: TRBJ2-3; DNA: TGTGCCAGCAGCTTGGGGGTCGGTGGTCCAGATACGCAGTATTTT; CDR3: CASSLGVGGPDTQYF
V: TRBV11-3; size: .; D: .; J: TRBJ1-1; DNA: TGTGCCAGCAGCCTAGATACCAGGGGGAACACTGAAGCTTTCTTT; CDR3: CASSLDTRGNTEAFF
V: TRBV7-2; size: .; D: .; J: TRBJ2-3; DNA: TGTGCCAGCAGTTACCGACGGACCGACACAGATACGCAGTATTTT; CDR3: CASSYRRTDTDTQYF
V: TRBV11-2; size: .; D: TRBD2; J: TRBJ2-5; DNA: TGTGCCAGCAGCCCTATAGCGGGAGGGGAGACCCAGTACTTC; CDR3: CASSPIAGGETQYF
V: TRBV30; size: .; D: .; J: TRBJ1-1; DNA: TGTGCCTGGCAAACAGGGCGGAACACTGAAGCTTTCTTT; CDR3: CAWQTGRNTEAFF
V: TRBV2; size: .; D: .; J: TRBJ2-1; DNA: TGTGCCAGCAGTGAAGCGCCTATCCCCGGACATGAGCAGTTCTTC; CDR3: CASSEAPIPGHEQFF
V: TRBV5-1; size: .; D: TRBD2; J: TRBJ2-3; DNA: TGCGCCAGCACCGACCCCGGGGAGGGGGATACGCAGTATTTT; CDR3: CASTDPGEGDTQYF
V: TRBV18; size: .; D: .; J: TRBJ2-7; DNA: TGTGCCAGCAGCCATAAGGACAGAAAAACTTACGAGCAGTACTTC; CDR3: CASSHKDRKTYEQYF
V: TRBV30; size: .; D: .; J: TRBJ2-3; DNA: TGTGCCTGGAGTGGGTCTGATACGCAGTATTTT; CDR3: CAWSGSDTQYF
V: TRBV2; size: .; D: TRBD1; J: TRBJ1-2; DNA: TGTGCCAGCAGTGGAATGGACAGGGGCTACTATGGCTACACCTTC; CDR3: CASSGMDRGYYGYTF